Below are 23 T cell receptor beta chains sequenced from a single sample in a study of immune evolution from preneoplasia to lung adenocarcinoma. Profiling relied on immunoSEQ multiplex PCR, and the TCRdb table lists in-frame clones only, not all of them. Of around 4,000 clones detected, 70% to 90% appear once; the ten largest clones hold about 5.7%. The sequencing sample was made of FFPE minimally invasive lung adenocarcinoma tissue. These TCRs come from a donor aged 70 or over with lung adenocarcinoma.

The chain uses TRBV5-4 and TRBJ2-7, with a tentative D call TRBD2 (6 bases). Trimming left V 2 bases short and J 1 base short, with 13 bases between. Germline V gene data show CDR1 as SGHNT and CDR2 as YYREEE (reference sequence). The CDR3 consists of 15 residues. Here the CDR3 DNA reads TGTGCCAGCAGCTTAGGGCGGGATGGATCCTACGAGCAGTACTTC. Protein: CASSLGRDGSYEQYF.

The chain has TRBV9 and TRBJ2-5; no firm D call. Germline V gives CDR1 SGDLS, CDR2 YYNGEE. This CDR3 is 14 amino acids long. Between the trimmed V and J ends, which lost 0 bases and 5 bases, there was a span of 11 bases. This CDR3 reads CASSVGTDVETQYF. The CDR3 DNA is TGTGCCAGCAGCGTAGGGACGGACGTCGAGACCCAGTACTTC.

Here the CDR3 DNA reads TGTGCCAGCAGGACGACTAGTTCCGGGGCCGGGGAGCTGTTTTTT. Translating it yields CASRTTSSGAGELFF. The chain employs TRBV6-6 and TRBJ2-2; D may be TRBD2 (6 bases). Germline V lookup: CDR1 MNHNY, CDR2 SVGAGI (reference sequence). The CDR3 is made up of 15 amino acids. Trimming removed 6 bases at V and 6 bases at J, with 17 bases between.

CDR3 amino acids: CASAGTGANYGYTF. CDR3 bases: TGTGCCAGCGCTGGGACAGGGGCTAACTATGGCTACACCTTC. The chain is built from TRBV6-5 and TRBJ1-2; TRBD1 agrees at 10 bases. Germline V gives CDR1 MNHEY, CDR2 SVGAGI. The CDR3 has 14 residues. V was pared by 8 bases and J by 0 bases, with 3 bases of the junction left unmatched.

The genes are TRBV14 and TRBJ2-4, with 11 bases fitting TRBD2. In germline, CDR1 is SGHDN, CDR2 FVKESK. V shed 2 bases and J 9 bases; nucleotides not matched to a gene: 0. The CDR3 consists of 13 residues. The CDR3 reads CASSQTSGSIQYF. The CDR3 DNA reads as TGTGCCAGCAGCCAAACTAGCGGGAGCATTCAGTACTTC. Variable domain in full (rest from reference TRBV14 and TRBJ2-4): EAGVTQFPSHSVIEKGQTVTLRCDPISGHDNLYWYRRVMGKEIKFLLHFVKESKQDESGMPNNRFLAERTGGTYSTLKVQPAELEDSGVYFCASSQTSGSIQYFGAGTRLSVL.

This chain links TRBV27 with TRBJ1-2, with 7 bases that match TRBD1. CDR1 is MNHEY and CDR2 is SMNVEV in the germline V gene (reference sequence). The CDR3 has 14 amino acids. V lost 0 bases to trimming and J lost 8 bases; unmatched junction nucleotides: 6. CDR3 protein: CASSLSPRGGGYTF. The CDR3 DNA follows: TGTGCCAGCAGTTTATCCCCCAGGGGGGGAGGCTACACCTTC.

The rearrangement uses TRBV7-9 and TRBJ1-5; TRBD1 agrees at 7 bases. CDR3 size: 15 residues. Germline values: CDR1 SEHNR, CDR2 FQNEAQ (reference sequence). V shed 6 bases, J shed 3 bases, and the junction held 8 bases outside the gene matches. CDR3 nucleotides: TGTGCCAGCAGTATGGAGGGGGCTTTCAATCAGCCCCAGCATTTT. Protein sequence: CASSMEGAFNQPQHF.

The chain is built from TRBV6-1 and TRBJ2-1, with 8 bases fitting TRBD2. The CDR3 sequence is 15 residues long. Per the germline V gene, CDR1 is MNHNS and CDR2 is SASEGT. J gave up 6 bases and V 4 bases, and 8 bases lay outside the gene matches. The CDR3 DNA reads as TGTGCCAGCAGTGCCACTAGCGGCCTCGTCAATGAGCAGTTCTTC. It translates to CASSATSGLVNEQFF.

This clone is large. This chain's CDR3 is CASSLAVRGGRLPGELFF. The CDR3 coding sequence is TGTGCCAGCAGCTTAGCGGTTAGGGGCGGGAGGCTGCCCGGGGAGCTGTTTTTT. The genes are TRBV7-8 and TRBJ2-2; 8 bases map to TRBD2. Germline loops: CDR1 SGHVS, CDR2 FQNEAQ. This CDR3 region has 18 residues. V was pared by 0 bases and J by 6 bases, with 12 bases of the junction left unmatched.

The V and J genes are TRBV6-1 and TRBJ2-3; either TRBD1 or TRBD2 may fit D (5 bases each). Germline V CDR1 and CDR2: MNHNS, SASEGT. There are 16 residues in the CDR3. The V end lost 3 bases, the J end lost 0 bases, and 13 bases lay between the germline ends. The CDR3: CASSEFGASSTDTQYF. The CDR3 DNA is TGTGCCAGCAGTGAGTTCGGGGCTTCTAGCACAGATACGCAGTATTTT.

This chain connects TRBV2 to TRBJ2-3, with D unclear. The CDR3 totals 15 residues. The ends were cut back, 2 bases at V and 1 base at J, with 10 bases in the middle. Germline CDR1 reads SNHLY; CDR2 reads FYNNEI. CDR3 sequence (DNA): TGTGCCAGCAGTGAAAGGAGTTTCGGCACAGATACGCAGTATTTT. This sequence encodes CASSERSFGTDTQYF.

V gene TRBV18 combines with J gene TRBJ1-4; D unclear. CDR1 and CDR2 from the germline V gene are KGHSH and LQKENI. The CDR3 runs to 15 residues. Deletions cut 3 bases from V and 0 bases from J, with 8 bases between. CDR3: CASSPLDATNEKLFF. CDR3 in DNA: TGTGCCAGCTCACCTTTGGATGCAACTAATGAAAAACTGTTTTTT.

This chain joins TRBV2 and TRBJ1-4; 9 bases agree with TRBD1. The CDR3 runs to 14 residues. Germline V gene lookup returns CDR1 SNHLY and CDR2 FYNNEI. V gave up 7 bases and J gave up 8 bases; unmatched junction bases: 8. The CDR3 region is CASNLDRGYEKLFF. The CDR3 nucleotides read TGTGCCAGCAATTTGGACAGGGGATACGAAAAACTGTTTTTT.

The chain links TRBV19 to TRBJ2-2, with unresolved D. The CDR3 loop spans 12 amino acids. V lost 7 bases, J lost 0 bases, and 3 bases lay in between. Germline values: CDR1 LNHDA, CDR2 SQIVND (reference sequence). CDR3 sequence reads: CASKPNTGELFF. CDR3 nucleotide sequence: TGTGCCAGTAAACCGAACACCGGGGAGCTGTTTTTT.

This CDR3 reads CASSSADRGSDTQYF. DNA for the CDR3: TGTGCCAGCAGTTCCGCGGACAGGGGAAGTGATACGCAGTATTTT. The V call is TRBV28, the J call TRBJ2-3, with TRBD1 matching over 9 bases. The CDR3 is 15 amino acids. Unmatched junction bases numbered 8, after V lost 4 bases and J lost 6 bases. Looked up from germline, CDR1 is MDHEN and CDR2 is SYDVKM.

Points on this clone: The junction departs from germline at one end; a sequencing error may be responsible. The CDR3 nucleotides read TGTGCTAGCTCACTTGCCCGATCGACAGGGCCTCAGTCTAACTATGGCTACACCTTC. Protein sequence: CASSLARSTGPQSNYGYTF. The rearrangement uses TRBV18 and TRBJ1-2; TRBD1 agrees at 7 bases. The CDR3 loop spans 19 amino acids. The germline V gene has CDR1 KGHSH and CDR2 LQKENI.

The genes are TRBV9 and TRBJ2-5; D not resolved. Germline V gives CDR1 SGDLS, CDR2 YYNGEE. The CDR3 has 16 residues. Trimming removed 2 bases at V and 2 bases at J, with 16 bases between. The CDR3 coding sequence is TGTGCCAGCAGCGTCTCCCTATCTAGTGAACAAGAGACCCAGTACTTC. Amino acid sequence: CASSVSLSSEQETQYF.

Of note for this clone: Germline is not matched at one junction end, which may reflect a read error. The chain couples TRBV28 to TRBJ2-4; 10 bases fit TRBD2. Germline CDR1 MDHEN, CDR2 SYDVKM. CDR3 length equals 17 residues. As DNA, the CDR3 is TGTGCCAGCAAGGTAGCGGGAGGCCCTGGGGAAAAAACCATTCAGTACTTC. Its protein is CASKVAGGPGEKTIQYF. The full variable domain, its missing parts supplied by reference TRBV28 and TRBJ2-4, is DVKVTQSSRYLVKRTGEKVFLECVQDMDHENMFWYRQDPGLGLRLIYFSYDVKMKEKGDIPEGYSVSREKKERFSLILESASTNQTSMYLCASKVAGGPGEKTIQYFGAGTRLSVL.

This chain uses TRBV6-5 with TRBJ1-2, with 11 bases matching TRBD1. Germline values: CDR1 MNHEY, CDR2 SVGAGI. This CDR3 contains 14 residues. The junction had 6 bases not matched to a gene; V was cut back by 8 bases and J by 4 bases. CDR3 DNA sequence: TGTGCCAGCGGCGGGACAGGGGGTTCCTATGGCTACACCTTC. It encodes CASGGTGGSYGYTF.

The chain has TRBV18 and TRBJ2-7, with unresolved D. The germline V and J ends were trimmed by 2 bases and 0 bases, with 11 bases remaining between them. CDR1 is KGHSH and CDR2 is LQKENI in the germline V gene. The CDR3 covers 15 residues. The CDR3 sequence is CASSPIQQSSYEQYF. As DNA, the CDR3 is TGTGCCAGCTCACCAATTCAACAGAGCTCCTACGAGCAGTACTTC.

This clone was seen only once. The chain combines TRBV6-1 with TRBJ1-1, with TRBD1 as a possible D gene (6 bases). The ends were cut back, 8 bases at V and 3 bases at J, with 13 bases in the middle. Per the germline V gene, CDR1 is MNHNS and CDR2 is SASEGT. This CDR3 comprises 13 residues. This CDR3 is CASGLQGYTEAFF. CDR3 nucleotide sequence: TGTGCCAGCGGGCTTCAGGGGTACACTGAAGCTTTCTTT.

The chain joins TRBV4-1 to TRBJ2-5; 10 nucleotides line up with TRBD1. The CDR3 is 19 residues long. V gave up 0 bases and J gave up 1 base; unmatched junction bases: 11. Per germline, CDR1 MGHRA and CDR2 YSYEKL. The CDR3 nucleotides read TGCGCCAGCAGCCAAGATTTGGGGGTGACAGGGGGCAGCCAAGAGACCCAGTACTTC. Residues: CASSQDLGVTGGSQETQYF.

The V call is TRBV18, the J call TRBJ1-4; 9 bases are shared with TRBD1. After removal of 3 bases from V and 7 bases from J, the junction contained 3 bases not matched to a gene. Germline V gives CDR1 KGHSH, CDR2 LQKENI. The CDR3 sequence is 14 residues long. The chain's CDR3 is CASSPGQGPEKLFF. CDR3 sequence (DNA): TGTGCCAGCTCACCCGGACAGGGGCCTGAAAAACTGTTTTTT.